This TCR beta chain was documented in a study of low-dose radiotherapy and immunotherapy resistance in tumors. Overall study context: The regimen for patients comprised intravenous nivolumab 240 mg every two weeks plus intravenous ipilimumab 1 mg/kg every six weeks. Patients received cyclophosphamide 200 mg/m2 intravenously every two weeks, the day before radiation-immunotherapy. Once cycle 1 day 1 began, patients took oral aspirin 300 mg daily for four cycles.

This clonotype was detected ten times or more. Germline V CDR1 and CDR2: MNHEY, SVGEGT. With 4 bases clipped from V and 3 bases from J, the junction kept 9 bases outside the gene matches. This CDR3 spans 15 amino acids. Primers used for first-strand cDNA, a TRAV- and TRBV-specific set, covered both alpha and beta chains. Over roughly 20 PCR cycles, TCRs were amplified from a constant-region primer and V-primer adapter. TCRdb re-called the reads through MiXCR, storing one row per CDR3 protein. The profile shows tens of thousands of distinct CDR3 sequences, around 25% of them singletons. The time point denotes: after trial treatment. The treatment was: LDRT plus nivolumab, ipilimumab, low-dose cyclophosphamide and aspirin (RACIN trial). Low-dose radiotherapy and low-dose cyclophosphamide, together with aspirin, ipilimumab and nivolumab, were given to donors.

This clonotype was sampled from a male donor with prostate cancer. J is TRBJ2-7 and V is TRBV6-2 or TRBV6-3, with TRBD2 matching 7 bases. The material was PBMCs, obtained after low-dose radiotherapy plus immunotherapy. CDR3 in amino acids: CASSWAGGEFYEQYF. The CDR3 coding sequence is TGTGCCAGCAGTTGGGCTGGGGGGGAATTCTACGAGCAGTACTTC.